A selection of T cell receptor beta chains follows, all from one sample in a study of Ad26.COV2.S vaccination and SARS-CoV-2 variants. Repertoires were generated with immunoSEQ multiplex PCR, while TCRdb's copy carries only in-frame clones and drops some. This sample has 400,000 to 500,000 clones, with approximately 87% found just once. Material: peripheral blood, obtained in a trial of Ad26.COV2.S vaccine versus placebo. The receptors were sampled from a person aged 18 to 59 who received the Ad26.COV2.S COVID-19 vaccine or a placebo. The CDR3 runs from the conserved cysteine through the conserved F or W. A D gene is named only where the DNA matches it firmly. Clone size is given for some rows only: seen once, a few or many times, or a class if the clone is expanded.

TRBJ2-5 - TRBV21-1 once CASSKDPGAFMETQYF TGTGCCAGCAGCAAAGACCCGGGGGCGTTTATGGAGACCCAGTACTTC
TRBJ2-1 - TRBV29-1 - CSVEEYIVGYNEQFF TGCAGCGTTGAAGAATACATCGTCGGATACAATGAGCAGTTCTTC
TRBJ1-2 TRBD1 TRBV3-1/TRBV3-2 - CASSQQTGGYGYTF TGTGCCAGCAGCCAACAAACAGGGGGGTATGGCTACACCTTC
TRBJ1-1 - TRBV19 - CASSGLRTTTMNTEAFF TGTGCCAGTAGTGGGCTTCGGACGACTACCATGAACACTGAAGCTTTCTTT
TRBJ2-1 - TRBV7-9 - CASSLEGLSYNEQFF TGTGCCAGCAGCTTAGAGGGCTTATCCTACAATGAGCAGTTCTTC
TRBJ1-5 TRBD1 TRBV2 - CASSTTGVQPQHF TGTGCCAGCAGCACAACAGGGGTTCAGCCCCAGCATTTT
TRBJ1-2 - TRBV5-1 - CASSLRPYRANYGYTF TGCGCCAGCAGCTTGAGACCCTACAGGGCGAACTATGGCTACACCTTC
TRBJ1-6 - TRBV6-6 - CASSYEGSSSPLHF TGTGCCAGCAGTTACGAAGGCTCGTCCTCACCCCTCCACTTT
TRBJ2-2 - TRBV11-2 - CASSHRESGELFF TGTGCCAGCAGCCACCGAGAGTCCGGGGAGCTGTTTTTT
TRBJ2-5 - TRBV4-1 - CASSQEVREGQYF TGCGCCAGCAGCCAAGAGGTGCGTGAAGGCCAGTACTTC
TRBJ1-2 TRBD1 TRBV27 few CASSLRQGTNYGYTF TGTGCCAGCAGTCTCAGACAGGGGACTAACTATGGCTACACCTTC
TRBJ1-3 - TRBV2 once CASSEWPGPLPGNTIYF TGTGCCAGCAGTGAATGGCCGGGTCCTCTGCCTGGAAACACCATATATTTT
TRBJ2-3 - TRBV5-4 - CASSLEGRTDTQYF TGTGCCAGCAGCTTGGAAGGACGGACAGATACGCAGTATTTT
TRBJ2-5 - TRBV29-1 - CSVYGPGAETQYF TGCAGCGTTTACGGTCCTGGGGCAGAGACCCAGTACTTC
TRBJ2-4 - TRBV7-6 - CASSFEIRGSAKNIQYF TGTGCCAGCAGCTTTGAGATTAGGGGTTCGGCCAAAAACATTCAGTACTTC
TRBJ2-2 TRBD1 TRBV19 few CATDRGGTGELFF TGTGCCACAGACAGGGGGGGAACCGGGGAGCTGTTTTTT
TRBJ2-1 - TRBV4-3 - CASSQELGQGSDEQFF TGCGCCAGCAGCCAAGAGCTGGGGCAGGGGTCCGATGAGCAGTTCTTC
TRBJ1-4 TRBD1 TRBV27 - CATREAGGAPNEKLFF TGTGCCACCCGGGAGGCAGGGGGCGCCCCTAATGAAAAACTGTTTTTT
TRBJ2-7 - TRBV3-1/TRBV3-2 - CASSQDIRLGEQYF TGTGCCAGCAGCCAAGATATTAGGCTGGGGGAGCAGTACTTC
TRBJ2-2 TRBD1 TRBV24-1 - CATTGGDTGELFF TGTGCCACGACAGGGGGTGACACCGGGGAGCTGTTTTTT
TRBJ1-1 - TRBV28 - CASSFRGQMNTEAFF TGTGCCAGCAGTTTTCGCGGACAGATGAACACTGAAGCTTTCTTT
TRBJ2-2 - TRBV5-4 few CASSVAGQNTGELFF TGTGCCAGCAGCGTTGCGGGACAGAACACCGGGGAGCTGTTTTTT
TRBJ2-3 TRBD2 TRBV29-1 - CSVEVVAGGWDTQYF TGCAGCGTTGAAGTGGTAGCGGGGGGGTGGGATACGCAGTATTTT
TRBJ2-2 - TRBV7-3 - CASSQTRNGELFF TGTGCCAGCAGTCAGACGAGAAACGGGGAGCTGTTTTTT
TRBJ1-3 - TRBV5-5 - CASSLDSRGSGNTIYF TGTGCCAGCAGCTTGGACTCCAGGGGCTCTGGAAACACCATATATTTT
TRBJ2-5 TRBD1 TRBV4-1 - CASSLLQGAGETQYF TGCGCCAGCAGCCTCTTACAGGGGGCAGGGGAGACCCAGTACTTC
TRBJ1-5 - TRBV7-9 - CASSSTGSHQPQHF TGTGCCAGCAGCTCGACCGGGTCTCATCAGCCCCAGCATTTT
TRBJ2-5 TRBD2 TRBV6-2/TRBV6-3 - CASSYMWRGGRETQYF TGTGCCAGCAGTTACATGTGGCGGGGGGGCAGAGAGACCCAGTACTTC
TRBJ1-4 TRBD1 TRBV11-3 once CASSLRGLVLSPTNEKLFF TGTGCCAGCAGCTTAAGGGGGCTGGTGCTGTCCCCAACTAATGAAAAACTGTTTTTT
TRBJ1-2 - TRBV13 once CASSLALQKVGYTF TGTGCCAGCAGCTTAGCGCTACAGAAGGTCGGCTACACCTTC
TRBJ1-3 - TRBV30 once CAWTWGRNTIYF TGTGCCTGGACTTGGGGCCGAAACACCATATATTTT
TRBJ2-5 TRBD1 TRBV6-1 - CASSEVRGQGKETQYF TGTGCCAGCAGTGAAGTCCGGGGACAGGGTAAGGAGACCCAGTACTTC
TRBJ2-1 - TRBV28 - CASSATLADSYNEQFF TGTGCCAGCAGTGCAACCCTTGCGGACAGCTACAATGAGCAGTTCTTC
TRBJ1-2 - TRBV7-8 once CASSYSSRGNPYGYTF TGTGCCAGCAGCTACTCATCCCGGGGAAACCCTTACGGCTACACCTTC
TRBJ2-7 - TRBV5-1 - CASAPLGATAGEQYF TGCGCCAGCGCCCCCCTTGGGGCTACCGCCGGCGAGCAGTACTTC
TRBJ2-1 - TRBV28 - CASSLRDTNEQFF TGTGCCAGCAGTCTCCGGGACACGAATGAGCAGTTCTTC
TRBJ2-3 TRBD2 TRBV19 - CASSGDYLGHGTQYF TGTGCCAGTAGTGGGGACTACCTAGGCCATGGTACGCAGTATTTT
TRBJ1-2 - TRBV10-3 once CAIRKLSGTNGYTF TGTGCCATCAGGAAACTCAGTGGAACGAATGGCTACACCTTC
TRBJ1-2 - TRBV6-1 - CASSDRWDNYGYTF TGTGCCAGCAGTGATCGTTGGGATAACTATGGCTACACCTTC
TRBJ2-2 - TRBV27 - CASSLIGDNTGELFF TGTGCCAGCAGTTTAATAGGGGACAACACCGGGGAGCTGTTTTTT
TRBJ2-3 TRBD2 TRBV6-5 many CASSYAAGVDTQYF TGTGCCAGCAGTTACGCGGCGGGGGTAGATACGCAGTATTTT
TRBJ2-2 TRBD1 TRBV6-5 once CASSYEGQGSGELFF TGTGCCAGCAGTTACGAAGGACAGGGGAGCGGGGAGCTGTTTTTT
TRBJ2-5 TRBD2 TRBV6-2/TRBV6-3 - CASSSVSGGEETQYF TGTGCCAGCAGTTCCGTTAGCGGGGGGGAAGAGACCCAGTACTTC
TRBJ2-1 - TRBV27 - CASSLFPLDRSRNEQFF TGTGCCAGCAGTTTATTCCCGCTAGACAGGTCCCGCAATGAGCAGTTCTTC
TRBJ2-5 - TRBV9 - CASSVTGRGQETQYF TGTGCCAGCAGCGTAACTGGACGAGGGCAAGAGACCCAGTACTTC
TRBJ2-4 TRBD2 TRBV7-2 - CASSYAGGAGRNIQYF TGTGCCAGCAGCTACGCGGGGGGGGCAGGGAGAAACATTCAGTACTTC
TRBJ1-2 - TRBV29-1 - CSGRSGGEDGYTF TGCAGCGGGAGAAGCGGGGGGGAGGATGGCTACACCTTC
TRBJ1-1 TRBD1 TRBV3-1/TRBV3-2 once CASSQDATGTFEAFF TGTGCCAGCAGCCAAGATGCGACAGGGACCTTTGAAGCTTTCTTT
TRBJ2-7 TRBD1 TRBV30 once CAWSVQGAEQYF TGTGCCTGGAGTGTACAGGGGGCCGAGCAGTACTTC
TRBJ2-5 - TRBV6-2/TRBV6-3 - CASSYSVETQYF TGTGCCAGCAGTTACTCGGTCGAGACCCAGTACTTC
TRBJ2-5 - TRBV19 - CASSIGATKVETQYF TGTGCCAGTAGTATAGGGGCGACCAAGGTAGAGACCCAGTACTTC
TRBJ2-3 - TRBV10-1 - CASSESRGGDTQYF TGCGCCAGCAGTGAGTCGAGGGGTGGGGATACGCAGTATTTT
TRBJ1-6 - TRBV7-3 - CASRRTGDNSPLHF TGTGCCAGCAGGCGGACGGGAGATAATTCACCCCTCCACTTT
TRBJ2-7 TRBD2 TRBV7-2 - CASSLDASGVFVYEQYF TGTGCCAGCAGCTTAGATGCTAGCGGGGTTTTCGTTTACGAGCAGTACTTC
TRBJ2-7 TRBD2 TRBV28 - CASIQSGGAREQYF TGTGCCAGCATCCAAAGCGGGGGGGCAAGGGAGCAGTACTTC
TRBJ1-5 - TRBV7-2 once CASSLNSNQPQHF TGTGCCAGCAGCCTTAATAGCAATCAGCCCCAGCATTTT
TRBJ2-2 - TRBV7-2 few CASNPTKYSETGELFF TGTGCCAGCAACCCCACGAAGTATTCGGAAACCGGGGAGCTGTTTTTT
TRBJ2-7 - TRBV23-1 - CASSPREGAYEQYF TGCGCCAGCAGTCCCCGGGAGGGGGCGTACGAGCAGTACTTC
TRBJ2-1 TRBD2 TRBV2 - CASSPHGGGASYNEQFF TGTGCCAGCAGCCCCCATGGCGGGGGGGCCTCCTACAATGAGCAGTTCTTC